The 17 T cell receptor beta chains presented below share a single source sample, sequenced in a study of T-cell memory formation after mild COVID-19. Via MiXCR, TCRdb re-called the 5' RACE reads, giving one row per CDR3 protein. The sample carries 250,000 to 400,000 distinct CDR3 sequences, roughly an eighth recorded once. The sequenced sample consisted of PBMCs or a T cell subset sorted from them (not recorded which). Receptor source: a man between 18 and 35 years old who had mild COVID-19 (a few samples of this study predate the infection). Cell type and time point are not known.

This chain joins TRBV4-3 and TRBJ2-3, with D perhaps matching TRBD2 (6 bases). The germline V gene encodes CDR1 LGHNA and CDR2 YSLEER. The CDR3 spans 16 residues. Trimming removed 4 bases at V and 4 bases at J, with 18 bases between. The CDR3: CASSPRSGSSPDTQYF. The CDR3 DNA is TGCGCCAGCAGCCCCCGCAGCGGGTCTAGCCCAGATACGCAGTATTTT.

CDR3 DNA: TGTGCCAGCCTCGGCGCCTCGAACACTGAAGCTTTCTTT. Translated, it gives CASLGASNTEAFF. This chain joins TRBV7-6 and TRBJ1-1, with D unclear. The germline gives CDR1 SGHVS, CDR2 FNYEAQ. The CDR3 covers 13 residues. V was cut by 8 bases and J by 1 base, with 11 bases left in between.

This rearrangement joins TRBV20-1 to TRBJ2-7; 7 bases map to TRBD1. Germline assignment: CDR1 DFQATT and CDR2 SNEGSKA (reference sequence). The ends lost 3 bases at V and 2 bases at J; junction bases unmatched: 1. The CDR3 runs 12 residues. The chain's CDR3 is CSASQGAYEQYF. The CDR3 nucleotides read TGCAGTGCTAGTCAGGGGGCCTACGAGCAGTACTTC.

This clonotype has a count of ten or more. This chain uses TRBV5-4 with TRBJ2-5, with D unresolved. Germline values: CDR1 SGHNT, CDR2 YYREEE (reference sequence). The CDR3 is made up of 13 amino acids. The V gene lost 1 base and the J gene lost 3 bases, with 7 bases spanning the gap. The DNA of the CDR3 is TGTGCCAGCAGCTTGCCGTACGAAGAGACCCAGTACTTC. It is translated as CASSLPYEETQYF.

The gene calls are TRBV27 and TRBJ1-2; D is ambiguous. Germline CDR1 and CDR2: MNHEY and SMNVEV (reference sequence). V lost 8 bases, J lost 0 bases, and 7 bases lay in between. This CDR3 is 12 amino acids long. The CDR3 region is CASRHTNYGYTF. Written as DNA, the CDR3 is TGTGCCAGCCGACACACTAACTATGGCTACACCTTC.

The rearrangement links TRBV3-1 to TRBJ2-3, with D unresolved. The CDR3 extends over 17 amino acids. Germline V lookup: CDR1 LGHDT, CDR2 YNNKEL (reference sequence). The V end lost 3 bases, the J end lost 2 bases, and 18 bases lay between the germline ends. The chain's CDR3 is CASSQGSPATHTDTQYF. The CDR3 nucleotides read TGTGCCAGCAGCCAGGGTTCGCCAGCAACTCACACAGATACGCAGTATTTT.

This clonotype has just a few counts. The chain recombines TRBV18 with TRBJ2-5; TRBD1 agrees at 7 bases. Germline values: CDR1 KGHSH, CDR2 LQKENI. The ends lost 4 bases at V and 4 bases at J; junction bases unmatched: 6. The CDR3 has 14 residues. This CDR3 is CASSLQGSGETQYF. In nucleotides, the CDR3 is TGTGCCAGCTCACTACAGGGGTCCGGAGAGACCCAGTACTTC. The complete variable domain, with remaining parts taken from reference TRBV18 and TRBJ2-5, reads NAGVMQNPRHLVRRRGQEARLRCSPMKGHSHVYWYRQLPEEGLKFMVYLQKENIIDESGMPKERFSAEFPKEGPSILRIQQVVRGDSAAYFCASSLQGSGETQYFGPGTRLLVL.

This sequence joins TRBV12-3 or TRBV12-4 and TRBJ2-3, with D uncertain. CDR3 length equals 16 residues. V shed 2 bases and J shed 6 bases, with 18 bases lying between them. CDR3 bases: TGTGCCAGCAGTTTATGGCAGTTAGGTGTATGGGATACGCAGTATTTT. Its translation is CASSLWQLGVWDTQYF.

This clonotype came up a few times. Written as DNA, the CDR3 is TGTGCCAGCAGTGAAGACGGGACCGGGGAGCTGTTTTTT. This sequence encodes CASSEDGTGELFF. The genes are TRBV6-4 and TRBJ2-2; no clear D gene. This CDR3 is 13 amino acids long. Germline CDR1 reads MRHNA; CDR2 reads SNTAGT. V was trimmed by 3 bases and J by 5 bases, leaving 7 bases between them.

V and J are TRBV12-3 or TRBV12-4 and TRBJ1-2, with D possibly matching TRBD1 (6 bases). The CDR3 covers 12 residues. The V end was cut by 5 bases, the J end by 8 bases, with 12 bases between. This CDR3 is CASSAQGGGYTF. CDR3 bases: TGTGCCAGCAGTGCACAGGGTGGCGGCTACACCTTC.

There are a few counts of this clonotype. The chain is built from TRBV5-6 and TRBJ2-2; maybe TRBD2 (7 bases). The germline CDR1 and CDR2 sequences are SGHDT and YYEEEE. This CDR3 has 16 amino acids. V was cut by 2 bases and J by 5 bases, with 16 bases left in between. The CDR3 sequence is CASSFGGGARTGELFF. CDR3 nucleotide sequence: TGTGCCAGCAGCTTCGGAGGGGGGGCCCGGACCGGGGAGCTGTTTTTT.

The chain uses TRBV29-1 and TRBJ2-3; D is undetermined. Germline V lookup: CDR1 SQVTM, CDR2 ANQGSEA. V was pared by 7 bases and J by 5 bases, with 13 bases between. This CDR3 contains 12 residues. The CDR3 spells CSAGELGDTQYF. The CDR3 coding sequence is TGCAGCGCTGGTGAACTGGGAGATACGCAGTATTTT.

This clonotype showed up just a few times. V and J are TRBV12-3 or TRBV12-4 and TRBJ1-2; D remains unclear. V lost 3 bases to trimming and J lost 1 base, with 9 bases between them. The CDR3 loop spans 14 amino acids. The CDR3 coding sequence is TGTGCCAGCAGTTTTGCCAGGTTTAACTATGGCTACACCTTC. Translating gives CASSFARFNYGYTF.

The chain recombines TRBV29-1 with TRBJ1-6; 8 bases align to TRBD1. Looked up from germline, CDR1 is SQVTM and CDR2 is ANQGSEA. V lost 6 bases and J lost 16; bases outside the gene matches: 8. This CDR3 contains 11 residues. CDR3 in amino acids: CSVATGDSLHF. The CDR3 DNA sequence: TGCAGCGTCGCGACAGGGGACTCGCTCCACTTT.

This clonotype is classed as large. Germline is not matched at one junction end, which may reflect a read error. The chain carries TRBV6-6 and TRBJ1-4; 7 bases line up with TRBD1. Germline loops: CDR1 MNHNY, CDR2 SVGAGI (reference sequence). The CDR3 loop spans 18 amino acids. CDR3 region: CASSHSLQGTATNEKLFF. The CDR3 DNA sequence: TGTGCCAGCAGTCACTCCCTACAGGGGACAGCAACTAATGAAAAACTGTTTTTT.

DNA for the CDR3: TGCAGCGTTGAAGCCTGGCGACCACCCAATGAGCAGTTCTTC. Translating it yields CSVEAWRPPNEQFF. The gene calls are TRBV29-1 and TRBJ2-1; D gene ambiguous. Germline CDR1 is SQVTM and CDR2 is ANQGSEA. The CDR3 has 14 residues. The V end was cut by 1 base, the J end by 6 bases, with 13 bases between.

This clonotype was seen only a few times. The chain has TRBV4-1 and TRBJ2-5, with 7 bases lining up with TRBD1. V was pared by 3 bases and J by 5 bases, with 9 bases of the junction left unmatched. Germline-derived CDR1 and CDR2 are MGHRA and YSYEKL. The CDR3 loop spans 15 amino acids. This CDR3 is CASSQSGQIMETQYF. The CDR3 nucleotides are TGCGCCAGCAGCCAGTCGGGACAGATAATGGAGACCCAGTACTTC.